The rows below give T cell receptor beta chains drawn from one sample of a study of T-cell reconstitution after alpha-beta-depleted transplantation in children. Using its own MiXCR run on the PCR reads, TCRdb lists one record per CDR3 protein. The sample consists of about 250,000 distinct CDR3 sequences, under 30% of them appearing once. This specimen was PBMCs, mostly from graft donor cells, taken 360 days after TCRalphabeta/CD19-depleted stem cell transplant. The receptors shown here come from a female patient aged 2-15 years who had a stem cell transplant for congenital amegakaryocytic thrombocytopenia, so the T cells may come from the graft donor. The CDR3 runs from the conserved cysteine through the conserved F or W. Each record gives: J gene, CDR3 length, V gene, clone size, D gene, CDR3 protein, CDR3 DNA. The D gene is left open where the match is weak. A clone size is listed for some rows: how often the clone was seen (once, few, many), or a class if it is expanded.

j_call: TRBJ2-3
cdr3_length: 14
v_call: TRBV7-2
clone_size: .
d_call: .
cdr3_aa: CASSKTSGPDTQYF
cdr3_nt: TGTGCCAGCAGCAAGACTAGTGGACCGGATACGCAGTATTTT

j_call: TRBJ2-2
cdr3_length: 12
v_call: TRBV6-1
clone_size: .
d_call: TRBD1
cdr3_aa: CAGNRGTGELFF
cdr3_nt: TGTGCCGGAAACAGGGGAACCGGGGAGCTGTTTTTT

j_call: TRBJ1-5
cdr3_length: 15
v_call: TRBV6-2/TRBV6-3
clone_size: .
d_call: .
cdr3_aa: CASTIGQRGNQPQHF
cdr3_nt: TGTGCCAGCACCATCGGACAACGGGGGAATCAGCCCCAGCATTTT

j_call: TRBJ2-7
cdr3_length: 14
v_call: TRBV7-2
clone_size: .
d_call: .
cdr3_aa: CASSLAGPPYEQYF
cdr3_nt: TGTGCCAGCAGCTTAGCGGGACCCCCCTACGAGCAGTACTTC

j_call: TRBJ2-3
cdr3_length: 19
v_call: TRBV12-3/TRBV12-4
clone_size: .
d_call: .
cdr3_aa: CASSFFGEWSSSPRATQYF
cdr3_nt: TGTGCCAGCAGTTTTTTCGGGGAATGGAGCTCCTCACCCCGCGCTACGCAGTATTTT

j_call: TRBJ1-4
cdr3_length: 15
v_call: TRBV28
clone_size: .
d_call: TRBD1
cdr3_aa: CASSLAGTGYEKLFF
cdr3_nt: TGTGCCAGCAGTTTGGCCGGGACAGGGTACGAAAAACTGTTTTTT

j_call: TRBJ2-5
cdr3_length: 15
v_call: TRBV7-2
clone_size: few
d_call: .
cdr3_aa: CASSLGVVRGETQYF
cdr3_nt: TGTGCCAGCAGCTTAGGGGTAGTCCGGGGGGAGACCCAGTACTTC

j_call: TRBJ2-1
cdr3_length: 15
v_call: TRBV5-5
clone_size: few
d_call: .
cdr3_aa: CASSLVGGTGVEQFF
cdr3_nt: TGTGCCAGCAGCTTGGTCGGCGGGACCGGGGTTGAGCAGTTCTTC

j_call: TRBJ2-1
cdr3_length: 15
v_call: TRBV6-2/TRBV6-3
clone_size: .
d_call: .
cdr3_aa: CASRTGGTAYNEQFF
cdr3_nt: TGTGCCAGCAGGACGGGCGGGACAGCATACAATGAGCAGTTCTTC

j_call: TRBJ2-2
cdr3_length: 15
v_call: TRBV5-8
clone_size: few
d_call: TRBD1
cdr3_aa: CASSRGQANTGELFF
cdr3_nt: TGTGCCAGCAGCCGGGGACAGGCGAACACCGGGGAGCTGTTTTTT

j_call: TRBJ2-1
cdr3_length: 17
v_call: TRBV20-1
clone_size: .
d_call: TRBD2
cdr3_aa: CSAPAIAGGLMDNEQFF
cdr3_nt: TGCAGTGCTCCCGCGATAGCGGGGGGGCTGATGGACAATGAGCAGTTCTTC

j_call: TRBJ2-7
cdr3_length: 16
v_call: TRBV4-2
clone_size: once
d_call: .
cdr3_aa: CASSQDPGGRGKEQYF
cdr3_nt: TGTGCCAGCAGCCAAGACCCCGGGGGCAGGGGAAAAGAGCAGTACTTC

j_call: TRBJ1-4
cdr3_length: 15
v_call: TRBV7-9
clone_size: .
d_call: .
cdr3_aa: CASSPRQVQGEKLFF
cdr3_nt: TGTGCCAGCAGCCCGCGACAGGTTCAAGGGGAAAAACTGTTTTTT

j_call: TRBJ2-3
cdr3_length: 18
v_call: TRBV10-3
clone_size: many
d_call: TRBD2
cdr3_aa: CAISESKVSSGSTDTQYF
cdr3_nt: TGTGCCATCAGTGAGTCGAAGGTATCTAGCGGTAGCACAGATACGCAGTATTTT

j_call: TRBJ1-2
cdr3_length: 15
v_call: TRBV10-3
clone_size: .
d_call: .
cdr3_aa: CAISESGVGNYGYTF
cdr3_nt: TGTGCCATCAGTGAGTCGGGAGTAGGTAACTATGGCTACACCTTC

j_call: TRBJ2-7
cdr3_length: 10
v_call: TRBV6-6
clone_size: few
d_call: .
cdr3_aa: CASSYYEQYF
cdr3_nt: TGTGCCAGCAGTTACTACGAGCAGTACTTC

j_call: TRBJ2-7
cdr3_length: 16
v_call: TRBV24-1
clone_size: .
d_call: .
cdr3_aa: CATSLFMELTSYEQYF
cdr3_nt: TGTGCCACCAGTTTGTTTATGGAGTTAACCTCCTACGAGCAGTACTTC

j_call: TRBJ2-5
cdr3_length: 15
v_call: TRBV3-1
clone_size: once
d_call: .
cdr3_aa: CASCRQTGYQETQYF
cdr3_nt: TGTGCCTCCTGCCGCCAAACAGGGTACCAAGAGACCCAGTACTTC

j_call: TRBJ2-7
cdr3_length: 14
v_call: TRBV28
clone_size: .
d_call: TRBD1
cdr3_aa: CASSLGQGKQWQYF
cdr3_nt: TGTGCCAGCAGCCTGGGACAGGGTAAGCAATGGCAGTACTTC

j_call: TRBJ2-7
cdr3_length: 12
v_call: TRBV10-3
clone_size: few
d_call: .
cdr3_aa: CAIRPRTYEQYF
cdr3_nt: TGTGCCATCAGGCCCAGGACCTACGAGCAGTACTTC

j_call: TRBJ2-2
cdr3_length: 14
v_call: TRBV4-3
clone_size: .
d_call: .
cdr3_aa: CASSPAPGTGELFF
cdr3_nt: TGCGCCAGCAGCCCAGCGCCAGGCACCGGGGAGCTGTTTTTT

j_call: TRBJ2-5
cdr3_length: 15
v_call: TRBV7-9
clone_size: few
d_call: TRBD2
cdr3_aa: CASSFAGVGQETQYF
cdr3_nt: TGTGCCAGCAGCTTCGCGGGAGTCGGTCAAGAGACCCAGTACTTC

j_call: TRBJ2-7
cdr3_length: 14
v_call: TRBV7-9
clone_size: few
d_call: .
cdr3_aa: CASSSRPRIYEQYF
cdr3_nt: TGTGCCAGCAGCTCTAGACCGCGGATATACGAGCAGTACTTC

j_call: TRBJ1-1
cdr3_length: 15
v_call: TRBV7-2
clone_size: .
d_call: .
cdr3_aa: CASSLGGGINTEAFF
cdr3_nt: TGTGCCAGCAGCTTAGGGGGAGGGATTAACACTGAAGCTTTCTTT

j_call: TRBJ2-3
cdr3_length: 18
v_call: TRBV11-2
clone_size: .
d_call: TRBD2
cdr3_aa: CASSLLTGAGGSTDTQYF
cdr3_nt: TGTGCCAGCAGCTTACTCACGGGAGCGGGGGGTAGCACAGATACGCAGTATTTT

j_call: TRBJ2-1
cdr3_length: 15
v_call: TRBV9
clone_size: few
d_call: TRBD2
cdr3_aa: CASSLAGGQWNEQFF
cdr3_nt: TGTGCCAGCAGTCTAGCGGGGGGCCAATGGAATGAGCAGTTCTTC

j_call: TRBJ1-5
cdr3_length: 16
v_call: TRBV11-1
clone_size: .
d_call: TRBD1
cdr3_aa: CASRDRDGGPYQPQHF
cdr3_nt: TGTGCCAGCCGTGACAGGGACGGGGGGCCTTATCAGCCCCAGCATTTT

j_call: TRBJ2-3
cdr3_length: 14
v_call: TRBV5-1
clone_size: few
d_call: TRBD1
cdr3_aa: CASRWDSSTDTQYF
cdr3_nt: TGCGCCAGCAGGTGGGACAGCAGCACAGATACGCAGTATTTT

j_call: TRBJ1-1
cdr3_length: 15
v_call: TRBV5-4
clone_size: .
d_call: .
cdr3_aa: CASSLAGYLNTEAFF
cdr3_nt: TGTGCCAGCAGCTTGGCCGGATACTTGAACACTGAAGCTTTCTTT

j_call: TRBJ1-1
cdr3_length: 16
v_call: TRBV5-4
clone_size: .
d_call: .
cdr3_aa: CASSSILWGGDTEAFF
cdr3_nt: TGTGCCAGCAGCTCAATTTTATGGGGAGGGGACACTGAAGCTTTCTTT